Each of the 28 T cell receptor beta chains below was sequenced from the same sample in a study of sequential checkpoint blockade in melanoma (dated by TCRdb to the late 2010s). The library was built by means of the immunoSEQ multiplex PCR assay. TCRdb's version of the immuneACCESS table is confined to in-frame rearrangements and falls short of the full clone set. An unresolved V gene accounts for under half of the shortfall where checked; the remainder is of unknown origin. The sample data list 25,000 to 35,000 clones, and 83% of these were observed just once. Together, the top ten hold about 17% of the sample. The sample's treatment or condition, from its label and the paper: randomized to nivolumab then ipilimumab (arm A) or the reverse (arm B). Sequencing was performed on CD8+ T cells sorted from blood (inferred from file names), taken from a patient given nivolumab and ipilimumab in sequence. These receptors were obtained from a human donor with melanoma.

V and J are TRBV29-1 and TRBJ2-1, with 7 bases that match TRBD1. The CDR3 consists of 14 residues. Germline V gene lookup returns CDR1 SQVTM and CDR2 ANQGSEA. V was clipped by 7 bases and J by 3 bases; unmatched bases: 9. CDR3 in DNA: TGCAGCGCCGCGGGCCAGGGGGACTACAATGAGCAGTTCTTC. Its protein is CSAAGQGDYNEQFF.

The chain joins TRBV28 to TRBJ1-3; 7 bases are a match to TRBD1. CDR1 MDHEN and CDR2 SYDVKM come from the germline V gene. This CDR3 region has 15 residues. Trimming removed 3 bases from V and 4 bases from J; junction bases left unmatched: 6. The CDR3 DNA reads TGTGCCAGCAGTTTGGGGACAGAGTGGGGAAACACCATATATTTT. Its translation: CASSLGTEWGNTIYF.

The genes are TRBV15 and TRBJ2-1; a possible D gene is TRBD1 (6 bases). The CDR3 has 17 amino acids. The germline V and J ends were trimmed by 4 bases and 8 bases, with 24 bases remaining between them. Germline CDR1 is LNHNV and CDR2 is YYDKDF (reference sequence). The CDR3: CATSTFPPDRTGDEQFF. The DNA for the CDR3 is TGTGCCACCAGCACCTTTCCTCCTGACAGGACGGGCGATGAGCAGTTCTTC.

This chain uses TRBV19 with TRBJ2-5; 7 bases are a match to TRBD2. Germline CDR1 reads LNHDA; CDR2 reads SQIVND (reference sequence). CDR3 size: 12 residues. V lost 11 bases and J lost 5; bases outside the gene matches: 8. Here the CDR3 reads CASRGLRETQYF. The CDR3, as DNA: TGTGCCTCCCGGGGACTAAGGGAGACCCAGTACTTC.

V gene TRBV5-4 combines with J gene TRBJ1-4; D may be TRBD1 (5 bases). CDR1 and CDR2 (germline): SGHNT, YYREEE (reference sequence). This CDR3 is built from 13 residues. Trimming took off 10 bases at V and 5 bases at J, with 15 bases between the two ends. As DNA, the CDR3 is TGTGCCCTCGGGCGGGGGGAAAATGAAAAACTGTTTTTT. Its translation: CALGRGENEKLFF.

V and J are TRBV15 and TRBJ2-7; 10 bases map to TRBD2. In germline, CDR1 is LNHNV, CDR2 YYDKDF (reference sequence). V shed 4 bases and J 3 bases; nucleotides not matched to a gene: 12. This CDR3 contains 17 residues. The CDR3 spells CATSNPPALAGDYEQYF. DNA of the CDR3: TGTGCCACCAGCAATCCACCTGCGCTAGCGGGAGACTACGAGCAGTACTTC.

The rearrangement uses TRBV9 and TRBJ1-1, with D perhaps TRBD1 (6 bases). Deletions cut 3 bases from V and 11 bases from J, with 14 bases between. This CDR3 is 12 amino acids long. Germline loops: CDR1 SGDLS, CDR2 YYNGEE. CDR3 amino acids: CASSDGDMGAFF. The CDR3 nucleotides are TGTGCCAGCAGCGATGGGGACATGGGCGCTTTCTTT.

V and J are TRBV27 and TRBJ2-7, with TRBD1 matching over 9 bases. Germline CDR1 and CDR2: MNHEY and SMNVEV (reference sequence). The CDR3 is 13 residues long. Germline trimming cut 10 bases from V and 7 bases from J; bases unmatched to any gene: 11. The CDR3 protein is CATSGTGPREQYF. CDR3 coding DNA: TGTGCCACTTCCGGGACAGGGCCGCGGGAGCAGTACTTC.

Here the CDR3 DNA reads TGTGCCAGCAGTCTGAGCCGGGACAGCTCCTACAATGAGCAGTTCTTC. Its translation is CASSLSRDSSYNEQFF. The chain joins TRBV28 to TRBJ2-1, with 7 positions matching TRBD1. V was clipped by 5 bases and J by 0 bases; unmatched bases: 7. The CDR3 length is 16 residues. Per germline, CDR1 MDHEN and CDR2 SYDVKM.

This clone has only one observation. The gene calls are TRBV19 and TRBJ2-2; 7 bases are shared with TRBD1. Germline-derived CDR1 and CDR2 are LNHDA and SQIVND (reference sequence). V lost 9 bases and J lost 3; bases outside the gene matches: 10. The CDR3 spans 15 residues. CDR3 nucleotides: TGTGCCAGCAGGGGGTCTGGGATGGACACCGGGGAGCTGTTTTTT. Translated: CASRGSGMDTGELFF.

The chain links TRBV6-4 to TRBJ2-7; TRBD2 aligns across 7 bases. Per the germline V gene, CDR1 is MRHNA and CDR2 is SNTAGT. The CDR3 length is 8 residues. CDR3 DNA: TGTGCATGGGAGGGGCAGTACTTC. Amino acid sequence: CAWEGQYF.

The chain couples TRBV28 to TRBJ2-3; 8 bases fit TRBD1. The V gene's germline CDR1 is MDHEN and CDR2 SYDVKM. This CDR3 comprises 17 residues. V dropped 2 bases and J dropped 0; count of bases not matched to a gene: 7. This CDR3 is CASSLPRTGWSTDTQYF. CDR3 nucleotide sequence: TGTGCCAGCAGTTTACCCCGGACAGGGTGGAGCACAGATACGCAGTATTTT.

The chain is built from TRBV7-3 and TRBJ2-2; 7 nucleotides match TRBD2. The germline V gene has CDR1 SGHTA and CDR2 FQGTGA. The V gene end was trimmed by 2 bases and the J gene end by 6 bases; junction bases not matched to a gene: 3. The CDR3 length is 14 residues. The CDR3 DNA sequence: TGTGCCAGCAGCTTATACGGGGGGTCCGGGGAGCTGTTTTTT. Its translation is CASSLYGGSGELFF.

With respect to this clone: The sample holds other DNA sequences that translate to the same CDR3. The CDR3 loop reads CASSLRLAENTGELFF. For the CDR3, the DNA is TGCGCCAGCAGCCTTAGACTAGCGGAGAACACCGGGGAGCTGTTTTTT. This chain uses TRBV4-1 with TRBJ2-2, with 9 bases that match TRBD2. Trimming removed 4 bases from V and 1 base from J; junction bases left unmatched: 4. CDR1 and CDR2 from the germline V gene are MGHRA and YSYEKL. This CDR3 region has 16 residues.

This clone was found a few times. The V and J genes are TRBV28 and TRBJ2-1; 9 nucleotides align to TRBD1. The CDR3 has 15 residues. Germline CDR1 is MDHEN and CDR2 is SYDVKM. Trimming cost V 4 bases and J 6 bases; bases outside gene matches: 7. Written as DNA, the CDR3 is TGTGCCAGCAGTTGGGGACAGGGTTGGACCAATGAGCAGTTCTTC. As protein: CASSWGQGWTNEQFF.

The V gene is TRBV28, the J gene TRBJ2-2; TRBD2 might be the D (5 bases). This CDR3 has 17 amino acids. Germline lookup yields CDR1 MDHEN and CDR2 SYDVKM. V dropped 3 bases and J dropped 5 bases, with 19 bases sitting between them. The chain's CDR3 is CASSFNLVASRTGELFF. In nucleotides, the CDR3 is TGTGCCAGCAGTTTTAACCTAGTAGCGTCACGAACCGGGGAGCTGTTTTTT.

CDR3 nucleotide sequence: TGTGCCAGCAGCTTAGGCCCCGACAGGGAGGAAGGCTACACCTTC. Protein: CASSLGPDREEGYTF. V and J are TRBV7-9 and TRBJ1-2; the match to TRBD1 covers 7 bases. The CDR3 is made up of 15 amino acids. V lost 1 base and J lost 8; bases outside the gene matches: 10. The germline CDR1 and CDR2 sequences are SEHNR and FQNEAQ (reference sequence).

The chain combines TRBV28 with TRBJ2-5, with D perhaps TRBD1 (6 bases). Looked up from germline, CDR1 is MDHEN and CDR2 is SYDVKM. This CDR3 spans 16 amino acids. The V end was cut by 2 bases, the J end by 0 bases, with 13 bases between. CDR3: CASSLGATGYQETQYF. The CDR3 DNA follows: TGTGCCAGCAGTTTAGGCGCTACAGGGTACCAAGAGACCCAGTACTTC.

The genes are TRBV27 and TRBJ2-7, with D possibly matching TRBD2 (6 bases). The CDR3 runs to 13 residues. Germline CDR1 is MNHEY and CDR2 is SMNVEV (reference sequence). V was pared by 2 bases and J by 3 bases, with 8 bases between. The CDR3 nucleotides read TGTGCCAGCAGTTTAACTAGCAGCTACGAGCAGTACTTC. Translation gives CASSLTSSYEQYF.

This chain connects TRBV7-2 to TRBJ2-3; TRBD2 aligns across 13 bases. V shed 5 bases and J 5 bases; nucleotides not matched to a gene: 7. Germline V gene sequence: CDR1 SGHTA, CDR2 FQGNSA. The CDR3 is made up of 16 amino acids. CDR3 DNA sequence: TGTGCCAGCAGCGCAACTAGCGGGGGGGCCCAAGATACGCAGTATTTT. Its protein product is CASSATSGGAQDTQYF.

This chain joins TRBV19 and TRBJ2-2; D uncertain. Germline CDR1 reads LNHDA; CDR2 reads SQIVND (reference sequence). The CDR3 contains 13 residues. With 6 bases removed from V and 4 bases from J, the gap between germline ends came to 9 bases. The CDR3 reads CASRVRSTGELFF. The CDR3 coding sequence is TGTGCCAGTAGAGTAAGGAGCACCGGGGAGCTGTTTTTT.

The J gene is TRBJ1-5, the V gene TRBV27; D is undetermined. Germline CDR1 MNHEY, CDR2 SMNVEV (reference sequence). The CDR3 is 12 amino acids. V was cut by 3 bases and J by 6 bases, with 6 bases left in between. The CDR3 bases are TGTGCCAGCAGTTTTGTTCTTCAGCCCCAGCATTTT. Encoded protein: CASSFVLQPQHF.

This clone was observed a single time. The rearrangement uses TRBV7-3 and TRBJ1-1; the D is unclear. Trimming took off 3 bases at V and 2 bases at J, with 7 bases between the two ends. CDR1 SGHTA and CDR2 FQGTGA come from the germline V gene. This CDR3 is 13 amino acids long. Written as DNA, the CDR3 is TGTGCCAGCAGCTTCTACAGCAACACTGAAGCTTTCTTT. This codes for CASSFYSNTEAFF.

This clone was counted a few times. The gene calls are TRBV7-2 and TRBJ2-7, with TRBD2 as a possible D gene (6 bases). Germline V gene lookup returns CDR1 SGHTA and CDR2 FQGNSA. The CDR3 spans 15 residues. Between the trimmed V and J ends, which lost 5 bases and 6 bases, there was a span of 20 bases. The CDR3 coding sequence is TGTGCCAGCAGCCAAGCTGGGGGGTTGGGGTCCGAGCAGTACTTC. It specifies CASSQAGGLGSEQYF.

There are a few counts of this clone. The chain carries TRBV4-2 and TRBJ1-1; 8 bases are shared with TRBD1. CDR1 and CDR2 from the germline V gene are LGHNA and YNFKEQ. V shed 2 bases, J shed 3 bases, and the junction held 8 bases outside the gene matches. This CDR3 has 16 residues. The CDR3 coding sequence is TGTGCCAGCAGCCAACCTAGGACAGGGTACGACACTGAAGCTTTCTTT. Translated, it gives CASSQPRTGYDTEAFF.

The chain has TRBV4-3 and TRBJ2-7; 12 bases align to TRBD2. J lost 5 bases, V lost 1 base, and 3 bases had no gene match. This CDR3 is built from 15 residues. The germline gives CDR1 LGHNA, CDR2 YSLEER. CDR3 in DNA: TGCGCCAGCAGCCAAGGGACTAGCGGGACGCACGAGCAGTACTTC. Residues: CASSQGTSGTHEQYF.

This clone is medium-sized within its sample. V gene TRBV7-7 combines with J gene TRBJ2-1; D might be TRBD1 (6 bases). Germline V gives CDR1 SSHAT, CDR2 FNYEAQ (reference sequence). The CDR3 spans 15 residues. Trimming cost V 2 bases and J 8 bases, with 16 bases left between them. The CDR3 sequence is CASSLTLGGRYEQFF. The CDR3 bases are TGTGCCAGCAGCTTAACGCTAGGGGGTCGGTATGAGCAGTTCTTC. The full variable domain, in which reference TRBV7-7 and TRBJ2-1 provide the parts outside the CDR3, is GAGVSQSPRYKVTKRGQDVTLRCDPISSHATLYWYQQALGQGPEFLTYFNYEAQPDKSGLPSDRFSAERPEGSISTLTIQRTEQRDSAMYRCASSLTLGGRYEQFFGPGTRLTVL.

V gene TRBV4-3 combines with J gene TRBJ1-1, with a tentative D call TRBD1 (6 bases). CDR1 LGHNA and CDR2 YSLEER come from the germline V gene. Trimming stripped 2 bases from V and 10 bases from J, with 14 bases between. The CDR3 sequence is 13 residues long. Written as DNA, the CDR3 is TGCGCCAGCAGCCAACTCACGACACAGGGAGCTTTCTTT. It translates to CASSQLTTQGAFF.